This T cell receptor (beta chain) derives from a study of PD-1 blockade in classical Hodgkin lymphoma. Germline loops: CDR1 MNHEY, CDR2 SMNVEV (reference sequence). Trimming stripped 5 bases from V and 4 bases from J, with 12 bases between. The CDR3 is 14 amino acids. TCRdb's copy holds only in-frame clones and misses some; the assay was immunoSEQ multiplex PCR. The sample carries about 24,000 clones, 91% recorded once. The study's findings and limits: When set against healthy donors, newly diagnosed patients were reported to show lower baseline TCR diversity. Possibly reflecting disease activity or prior therapy, repertoire differences have causes that remain undefined.

As concerns this clone: Its antigen is as yet unknown.

The sample's time point: newly diagnosed, previously untreated cHL patient sample. Thawed PBMCs yielded CD4+ T cells through magnetic negative selection. The study compared against PBMCs from newly diagnosed, untreated classical Hodgkin lymphoma. Specimen: CD4+ T cells from blood. The source is a human donor with classical Hodgkin lymphoma. V gene TRBV27 combines with J gene TRBJ2-1, with a possible D match to TRBD1 (5 bases). The CDR3 is CASSTQGQYNEQFF. The CDR3 coding sequence is TGTGCCAGCAGTACGCAGGGTCAGTACAATGAGCAGTTCTTC.